This T cell receptor beta chain was captured in a study of cytomegalovirus exposure and HLA in healthy donors. Study-level findings and limits: As a later analysis revealed, the rate of TCR association differed by HLA locus, with DRB1 most and HLA-C fewest.

CDR1 GTSNPN and CDR2 SVGIG come from the germline V gene (reference sequence). The CDR3 consists of 14 residues. V was trimmed by 2 bases and J by 0 bases, leaving 11 bases between them. As regards this clone: The antigen remains undetermined.

The PCR ran on 60 Vbeta and 13 Jbeta primers. Generated by immunoSEQ multiplex PCR, the TCRdb table keeps only in-frame clones and is missing some. Seen here are around 190,000 clones, 70% to 80% observed once, and the top ten hold roughly 3%. The chain carries TRBV30 and TRBJ2-7; D unresolved. This TCR derives from a woman between 25 and 40 years old in good health and CMV-seronegative. Sequencing input: PBMCs. The CDR3 coding sequence is TGTGCCTGGAGTTTGCGGCCGGCCTCCTACGAGCAGTACTTC. Its protein is CAWSLRPASYEQYF. The whole variable domain, filled in from reference TRBV30 and TRBJ2-7, reads SQTIHQWPATLVQPVGSPLSLECTVEGTSNPNLYWYRQAAGRGLQLLFYSVGIGQISSEVPQNLSASRPQDRQFILSSKKLLLSDSGFYLCAWSLRPASYEQYFGPGTRLTVT.